The TCR beta chain under discussion was sequenced for a study of blood T cells in healthy people across ages. For the second PCR, which ran for about 6 to 11 cycles, a sample-barcoded 5' primer and a J-beta primer mix were used. Every cDNA was tagged by a template-switch adaptor with 12 random nucleotides. Each sample provided no less than 2.5 million CDR3-containing paired-end reads. Using its own MiXCR run on the 5' RACE reads, TCRdb lists one record per CDR3 protein. The profile shows 550,000 to 750,000 distinct CDR3 sequences, roughly 20% of them singletons. The germline V gene has CDR1 DFQATT and CDR2 SNEGSKA (reference sequence). This CDR3 is built from 17 residues. V shed 5 bases and J 0 bases; nucleotides not matched to a gene: 14. Points from the study as a whole: The study found TCR beta diversity correlated strongly with naive T cell percentage. Possibly confounding the expanded clonotype changes was the fact that donor CMV status was unknown.

Comments on this clonotype: Its target is not known.

The source of this sequence is a man aged 65 to 85 in good health. Sequencing was carried out using blood. This chain connects TRBV20-1 to TRBJ2-3; 7 nucleotides line up with TRBD1. The CDR3 DNA reads TGCAGTGCTCTGCCCGACAGGGCCTCTACTAGCACAGATACGCAGTATTTT. Encoded protein: CSALPDRASTSTDTQYF.